The 20 T cell receptor beta chains below were found in one sample sequenced in a study of shared clonotypes between healthy human individuals. TCRdb's table, derived via immunoSEQ multiplex PCR, lists solely in-frame clones and lacks some. The sample records around 1.1 million clones, about 84% being singletons. The sequencing sample was made of memory CD4+ T cells from PBMCs. Subset of the sample: CD45RA-negative fraction. Receptors originate from a man younger than 35 in good health. Some clones in this sample may be carry-over from other donors' samples.

This clone has only one observation. This rearrangement joins TRBV7-9 to TRBJ1-3; D is unclear. This CDR3 is 11 amino acids long. V dropped 1 base and J dropped 8 bases, with 3 bases sitting between them. Germline values: CDR1 SEHNR, CDR2 FQNEAQ (reference sequence). The CDR3 sequence: CASSLEDTIYF. The CDR3, as DNA: TGTGCCAGCAGCTTAGAGGACACCATATATTTT.

The rearrangement joins TRBV15 to TRBJ2-7; no clear D gene. The V gene lost 7 bases and the J gene lost 2 bases, with 18 bases spanning the gap. This CDR3 is built from 15 residues. The V gene's germline CDR1 is LNHNV and CDR2 YYDKDF (reference sequence). The DNA for the CDR3 is TGTGCCACCATCCAGAGGAAGAGACACCCCTACGAGCAGTACTTC. The encoded protein is CATIQRKRHPYEQYF.

This clone was counted a single time. The genes are TRBV7-9 and TRBJ2-5, with 8 positions matching TRBD2. The CDR3 is 17 amino acids. Looked up from germline, CDR1 is SEHNR and CDR2 is FQNEAQ (reference sequence). V shed 1 base, J shed 4 bases, and the junction held 11 bases outside the gene matches. CDR3 DNA sequence: TGTGCCAGCAGCTTAGGTCTGCCTAGCGGGCCCCTAGAGACCCAGTACTTC. Translation: CASSLGLPSGPLETQYF.

This clone appeared a single time. V is TRBV7-9 and J is TRBJ2-5, with D maybe TRBD2 (6 bases). Trimming removed 1 base at V and 4 bases at J, with 13 bases between. Germline loops: CDR1 SEHNR, CDR2 FQNEAQ (reference sequence). The CDR3 is 15 residues long. CDR3 in amino acids: CASSLGGEVGETQYF. CDR3 sequence (DNA): TGTGCCAGCAGCTTAGGGGGGGAGGTTGGAGAGACCCAGTACTTC. The full variable domain, in which reference TRBV7-9 and TRBJ2-5 provide the parts outside the CDR3, is DTGVSQNPRHKITKRGQNVTFRCDPISEHNRLYWYRQTLGQGPEFLTYFQNEAQLEKSRLLSDRFSAERPKGSFSTLEIQRTEQGDSAMYLCASSLGGEVGETQYFGPGTRLLVL.

This clone was seen more than once but under ten times. The chain has TRBV4-1 and TRBJ2-2; D not certain. V lost 4 bases and J 5 bases, leaving 20 bases between the germline ends. The CDR3 spans 17 residues. Per germline, CDR1 MGHRA and CDR2 YSYEKL. CDR3 DNA: TGCGCCAGCAGCCGATCCGCCACTTCCTTCGGGACCGGGGAGCTGTTTTTT. Amino acids: CASSRSATSFGTGELFF.

The rearrangement joins TRBV4-1 to TRBJ1-1, with 7 bases lining up with TRBD1. Trimming cost V 1 base and J 5 bases; bases outside gene matches: 7. The CDR3 length is 15 residues. Germline CDR1 reads MGHRA; CDR2 reads YSYEKL. The DNA of the CDR3 is TGCGCCAGCAGCCAAGGGAGGGGGCGCAGGACTGAAGCTTTCTTT. It translates to CASSQGRGRRTEAFF.

This chain links TRBV19 with TRBJ1-5; D ambiguous. The CDR3 is made up of 15 amino acids. V lost 9 bases, J lost 0 bases, and 15 bases lay in between. Germline CDR1 reads LNHDA; CDR2 reads SQIVND (reference sequence). The CDR3 sequence is CASTQVGHSNQPQHF. CDR3 nucleotide sequence: TGTGCCAGCACTCAGGTGGGCCATAGCAATCAGCCCCAGCATTTT. Full variable domain (missing parts from reference TRBV19 and TRBJ1-5): DGGITQSPKYLFRKEGQNVTLSCEQNLNHDAMYWYRQDPGQGLRLIYYSQIVNDFQKGDIAEGYSVSREKKESFPLTVTSAQKNPTAFYLCASTQVGHSNQPQHFGDGTRLSIL.

This clone has a single count. The chain has TRBV30 and TRBJ2-6; D is perhaps TRBD2 (7 bases). This CDR3 has 17 residues. Germline V gives CDR1 GTSNPN, CDR2 SVGIG (reference sequence). Trimming removed 5 bases at V and 0 bases at J, with 17 bases between. The CDR3 bases are TGTGCCTGGTTTCTAGGGGGGGTCCCCTCTGGGGCCAACGTCCTGACTTTC. As protein: CAWFLGGVPSGANVLTF.

This chain links TRBV11-2 with TRBJ1-3; D is possibly TRBD1 (5 bases). The CDR3 extends over 16 amino acids. V lost 1 base and J lost 3, with 13 bases in between. The germline CDR1 and CDR2 sequences are SGHAT and FQNNGV. The CDR3 DNA reads TGTGCCAGCAGCTTAGGACTTAAGGGGCGTGGAAACACCATATATTTT. Translated, it gives CASSLGLKGRGNTIYF. Drawing the rest from reference TRBV11-2 and TRBJ1-3, the complete variable domain is EAGVAQSPRYKIIEKRQSVAFWCNPISGHATLYWYQQILGQGPKLLIQFQNNGVVDDSQLPKDRFSAERLKGVDSTLKIQPAKLEDSAVYLCASSLGLKGRGNTIYFGEGSWLTVV.

J is TRBJ1-5 and V is TRBV5-1; TRBD1 is a possible D gene (5 bases). Germline CDR1 reads SGHRS; CDR2 reads YFSETQ. The CDR3 has 15 residues. V was pared by 0 bases and J by 3 bases, with 10 bases between. CDR3 sequence (DNA): TGCGCCAGCAGCTTGGAAGGGGCCTTCAATCAGCCCCAGCATTTT. Translated: CASSLEGAFNQPQHF.

J is TRBJ1-1 and V is TRBV7-9; no clear D. CDR3 length equals 16 residues. Germline V gene sequence: CDR1 SEHNR, CDR2 FQNEAQ (reference sequence). The ends were cut back, 5 bases at V and 2 bases at J, with 18 bases in the middle. DNA of the CDR3: TGTGCCAGCAGCCGACCCACTGGCGGCGGAAACACTGAAGCTTTCTTT. It is translated as CASSRPTGGGNTEAFF.

The V gene is TRBV18, the J gene TRBJ2-7; D possibly corresponds to TRBD1 (7 bases). This CDR3 contains 13 residues. Deletions cut 6 bases from V and 9 bases from J, with 18 bases between. Germline V gene sequence: CDR1 KGHSH, CDR2 LQKENI. CDR3 sequence: CASSEGQNGVQYF. The DNA of the CDR3 is TGTGCCAGCTCGGAGGGACAGAACGGGGTGCAGTACTTC.

Concerning this clone itself: Other DNA sequences in this specimen translate into the identical CDR3. The rearrangement links TRBV10-3 to TRBJ2-3; 9 positions match TRBD1. The CDR3 is 14 residues long. V lost 6 bases, J lost 3 bases, and 4 bases stayed unmatched. Germline-derived CDR1 and CDR2 are ENHRY and SYGVKD. The DNA for the CDR3 is TGTGCCATCAGCGGGACAGGGACAACAGATACGCAGTATTTT. It is translated as CAISGTGTTDTQYF.

The chain employs TRBV5-1 and TRBJ2-3; D is ambiguous. The CDR3 is 14 residues long. V dropped 0 bases and J dropped 5 bases, with 10 bases sitting between them. Germline values: CDR1 SGHRS, CDR2 YFSETQ. DNA for the CDR3: TGCGCCAGCAGCTTGGGACTCCCCGAAGATACGCAGTATTTT. It translates to CASSLGLPEDTQYF.

This clone came up a few times. The gene calls are TRBV28 and TRBJ2-7; 9 nucleotides line up with TRBD1. Losses at the gene ends were 5 bases for V and 7 bases for J; bases not matched to a gene: 12. This CDR3 region has 15 residues. Per germline, CDR1 MDHEN and CDR2 SYDVKM. The CDR3 loop is CASSPPGTGSLEQYF. CDR3 coding DNA: TGTGCCAGCAGTCCGCCTGGGACAGGGTCCTTGGAGCAGTACTTC.

The chain uses TRBV5-6 and TRBJ1-4, with a weak D call TRBD1 (6 bases). This CDR3 is built from 16 residues. In germline, CDR1 is SGHDT, CDR2 YYEEEE. The V end lost 4 bases, the J end lost 11 bases, and 24 bases lay between the germline ends. The CDR3 region is CASSTIRVGAAEKLFF. For the CDR3, the DNA is TGTGCCAGCAGCACAATCCGAGTGGGGGCCGCAGAGAAACTGTTTTTT.

On this clone: Being one base from a much bigger clone, this may be a read error. This CDR3 is also generated by other DNA sequences in the sample. This chain connects TRBV5-1 to TRBJ2-3, with D perhaps TRBD2 (6 bases). Germline-derived CDR1 and CDR2 are SGHRS and YFSETQ. Trimming shortened V by 0 bases and J by 2 bases, and 7 bases separated the two germline ends. CDR3 length equals 14 residues. CDR3 protein: CASSLGTITDTQYF. For the CDR3, the DNA is TGCGCCAGCAGCTTGGGGACTATCACAGATACGCAGTATTTT.

This chain connects TRBV6-5 to TRBJ1-5; D is ambiguous. Germline loops: CDR1 MNHEY, CDR2 SVGAGI. The CDR3 is 14 amino acids. With 8 bases removed from V and 5 bases from J, the gap between germline ends came to 16 bases. CDR3 protein: CASAVDGLDQPQHF. In DNA, the CDR3 is TGTGCCAGCGCCGTGGACGGCCTCGATCAGCCCCAGCATTTT.

This chain joins TRBV2 and TRBJ1-1; 8 bases are a match to TRBD1. V lost 10 bases to trimming and J lost 2 bases; unmatched junction nucleotides: 3. The germline V gene has CDR1 SNHLY and CDR2 FYNNEI. The CDR3 covers 12 residues. CDR3 amino acids: CAKDRVNTEAFF. The CDR3 region has the DNA TGTGCCAAGGACAGGGTAAACACTGAAGCTTTCTTT.

The V and J genes are TRBV18 and TRBJ2-7, with 8 bases lining up with TRBD2. This CDR3 region has 15 residues. Trimming cost V 2 bases and J 5 bases; bases outside gene matches: 8. Germline lookup yields CDR1 KGHSH and CDR2 LQKENI. The CDR3 here is CASSPTIAGTHEQYF. The CDR3 nucleotides are TGTGCCAGCTCACCAACAATAGCGGGAACCCACGAGCAGTACTTC.